Listed here are 20 T cell receptor beta chains from one sample, sequenced in a study of OX40 agonist ivuxolimab in advanced cancers. The table came from immunoSEQ multiplex PCR; TCRdb's copy has only in-frame clones and leaves some out. This table has some 59,000 clones, just under 90% appearing once. The sample was CD4+ or CD8+ T cells sorted from blood, taken in a trial of the OX40 agonist ivuxolimab. The receptor source for this set is an adult with an advanced solid tumor such as melanoma, head and neck, liver or kidney cancer.

The V call is TRBV5-8, the J call TRBJ1-2; weak D call: TRBD1 (5 bases). The CDR3 sequence is 15 residues long. Germline V gene sequence: CDR1 SGHTS, CDR2 YDEGEE. Between the trimmed V and J ends, which lost 5 bases and 4 bases, there was a span of 18 bases. Written as DNA, the CDR3 is TGTGCCAGCAGTTCGACAGCGAGGCAAAGCTATGGCTACACCTTC. It yields the protein CASSSTARQSYGYTF.

This clone was counted only a few times. The chain is built from TRBV27 and TRBJ2-7; 7 positions match TRBD1. There are 14 residues in the CDR3. V lost 6 bases and J lost 3; bases outside the gene matches: 8. In germline, CDR1 is MNHEY, CDR2 SMNVEV (reference sequence). CDR3 protein: CASSRQGNRYEQYF. In DNA form, the CDR3 reads TGTGCCAGCAGCCGACAGGGAAACCGCTACGAGCAGTACTTC.

The V call is TRBV5-6, the J call TRBJ1-1, with D perhaps TRBD1 (6 bases). Trimming cost V 4 bases and J 1 base, with 17 bases left between them. CDR3 length: 16 residues. Germline-derived CDR1 and CDR2 are SGHDT and YYEEEE. CDR3 protein: CASSGDVGGPNTEAFF. In DNA, the CDR3 is TGTGCCAGCAGCGGGGATGTGGGGGGCCCGAACACTGAAGCTTTCTTT.

This clone was picked up one time. The chain employs TRBV19 and TRBJ1-1; 7 bases map to TRBD1. The ends lost 6 bases at V and 1 base at J; junction bases unmatched: 11. Germline CDR1 is LNHDA and CDR2 is SQIVND (reference sequence). The CDR3 sequence is 16 residues long. The CDR3 region is CASRRTGQLTNTEAFF. The CDR3 DNA sequence: TGTGCCAGTAGAAGAACGGGACAGCTCACGAACACTGAAGCTTTCTTT. Using reference TRBV19 and TRBJ1-1 for the parts outside the CDR3, the full variable domain is DGGITQSPKYLFRKEGQNVTLSCEQNLNHDAMYWYRQDPGQGLRLIYYSQIVNDFQKGDIAEGYSVSREKKESFPLTVTSAQKNPTAFYLCASRRTGQLTNTEAFFGQGTRLTVV.

The rearrangement uses TRBV7-2 and TRBJ2-7; D unclear. The germline gives CDR1 SGHTA, CDR2 FQGNSA. V was shortened by 5 bases and J by 0 bases, with 11 bases between the two germline ends. This CDR3 comprises 14 residues. The CDR3 DNA is TGTGCCAGCAGCCTCCGCATAGGCTCCTACGAGCAGTACTTC. As protein: CASSLRIGSYEQYF.

The chain combines TRBV7-3 with TRBJ1-2; D not resolved. CDR1 and CDR2 (germline): SGHTA, FQGTGA. Trimming cost V 2 bases and J 1 base, with 5 bases left between them. CDR3 length: 13 amino acids. CDR3 in DNA: TGTGCCAGCAGCTTAGGTGGTAACTATGGCTACACCTTC. Encoded protein: CASSLGGNYGYTF.

The chain combines TRBV6-5 with TRBJ2-5, with 12 bases fitting TRBD1. Per the germline V gene, CDR1 is MNHEY and CDR2 is SVGAGI. The CDR3 totals 15 residues. V shed 5 bases, J shed 4 bases, and the junction held 5 bases outside the gene matches. The CDR3 loop reads CASSPRDRGRETQYF. DNA of the CDR3: TGTGCCAGCAGTCCTCGGGACAGGGGGCGAGAGACCCAGTACTTC.

This chain links TRBV7-2 with TRBJ2-1; 7 bases align to TRBD1. This CDR3 has 13 amino acids. J gave up 10 bases and V 1 base, and 4 bases lay outside the gene matches. CDR1 and CDR2 (germline): SGHTA, FQGNSA. CDR3 DNA sequence: TGTGCCAGCAGCTTAGAGGGGACAGCCGAGCAGTTCTTC. Translated, it gives CASSLEGTAEQFF.

The chain has TRBV2 and TRBJ1-2, with 11 bases lining up with TRBD1. V lost 4 bases to trimming and J lost 5 bases; unmatched junction nucleotides: 9. The CDR3 sequence is 16 residues long. Germline V gene sequence: CDR1 SNHLY, CDR2 FYNNEI. In nucleotides, the CDR3 is TGTGCCAGCAGTGTAGTGAGGGGGGACAGGGGGTATGGCTACACCTTC. It translates to CASSVVRGDRGYGYTF.

The chain employs TRBV4-2 and TRBJ1-4; D might be TRBD1 (5 bases). Germline V gives CDR1 LGHNA, CDR2 YNFKEQ. The CDR3 spans 16 residues. V lost 4 bases and J 7 bases, leaving 19 bases between the germline ends. In DNA form, the CDR3 reads TGTGCCAGCAGCCCCGCTATGGAGGGGAAGGTTGAAAAACTGTTTTTT. The encoded protein is CASSPAMEGKVEKLFF.

CDR3 DNA: TGCGCCAGCAGCTCTGCAGGGTGGTCTCACTCTGGGGCCAACGTCCTGACTTTC. Encoded protein: CASSSAGWSHSGANVLTF. The rearrangement uses TRBV5-1 and TRBJ2-6; D possibly corresponds to TRBD1 (5 bases). The CDR3 is 18 residues long. V was pared by 3 bases and J by 0 bases, with 16 bases between. Germline CDR1 reads SGHRS; CDR2 reads YFSETQ. Based on the CDR3 plus reference TRBV5-1 and TRBJ2-6, the full variable domain is KAGVTQTPRYLIKTRGQQVTLSCSPISGHRSVSWYQQTPGQGLQFLFEYFSETQRNKGNFPGRFSGRQFSNSRSEMNVSTLELGDSALYLCASSSAGWSHSGANVLTFGAGSRLTVL.

The rearrangement uses TRBV6-5 and TRBJ2-5; 8 nucleotides agree with TRBD2. Germline CDR1 reads MNHEY; CDR2 reads SVGAGI. This CDR3 contains 12 residues. CDR3 residues: CATSAAGETQYF. Written as DNA, the CDR3 is TGTGCGACTAGCGCCGCGGGCGAGACCCAGTACTTC.

The chain joins TRBV15 to TRBJ2-5, with TRBD2 identical over 7 bases. Germline V gene data show CDR1 as LNHNV and CDR2 as YYDKDF (reference sequence). CDR3 length: 14 residues. The V and J ends lost 1 base and 5 bases, in that order; junction bases with no gene match: 4. CDR3 sequence (DNA): TGTGCCACCAGCAGAGTGGCGGGGGAGGAGACCCAGTACTTC. It is translated as CATSRVAGEETQYF.

V is TRBV5-1 and J is TRBJ2-5; possibly TRBD1 or TRBD2 for D (5 bases each). Germline V gene sequence: CDR1 SGHRS, CDR2 YFSETQ. This CDR3 is built from 15 residues. V was shortened by 1 base and J by 6 bases, with 16 bases between the two germline ends. The CDR3 sequence is CASSLILGEPKTQYF. CDR3 sequence (DNA): TGCGCCAGCAGCTTGATCCTGGGGGAGCCGAAGACCCAGTACTTC. Variable domain in full (rest from reference TRBV5-1 and TRBJ2-5): KAGVTQTPRYLIKTRGQQVTLSCSPISGHRSVSWYQQTPGQGLQFLFEYFSETQRNKGNFPGRFSGRQFSNSRSEMNVSTLELGDSALYLCASSLILGEPKTQYFGPGTRLLVL.

The chain joins TRBV5-1 to TRBJ2-1; TRBD2 agrees at 12 bases. This CDR3 is built from 17 residues. Per germline, CDR1 SGHRS and CDR2 YFSETQ. The ends lost 0 bases at V and 7 bases at J; junction bases unmatched: 8. CDR3 nucleotides: TGCGCCAGCAGCTTGGTCGCTAGCGGGAGGGCCCGGAATGAGCAGTTCTTC. This codes for CASSLVASGRARNEQFF.

The chain links TRBV7-2 to TRBJ2-1; D gene ambiguous. Germline values: CDR1 SGHTA, CDR2 FQGNSA. This CDR3 comprises 15 residues. V lost 5 bases, J lost 3 bases, and 14 bases lay in between. The CDR3 sequence: CASSPPGRGYNEQFF. CDR3 DNA: TGTGCCAGCAGCCCCCCCGGCAGAGGCTACAATGAGCAGTTCTTC.

J is TRBJ2-2 and V is TRBV7-3; 7 positions match TRBD2. The CDR3 consists of 15 residues. Germline CDR1 reads SGHTA; CDR2 reads FQGTGA. V was clipped by 5 bases and J by 4 bases; unmatched bases: 7. CDR3 region: CASSPGTIRTGELFF. DNA of the CDR3: TGTGCCAGCAGCCCCGGGACTATACGCACCGGGGAGCTGTTTTTT.

The chain has TRBV27 and TRBJ2-7; D may be TRBD1 (5 bases). Trimming left V 2 bases short and J 4 bases short, with 12 bases between. This CDR3 spans 14 amino acids. Germline V gene lookup returns CDR1 MNHEY and CDR2 SMNVEV (reference sequence). CDR3 sequence (DNA): TGTGCCAGCAGTTTAAAGGACACGACTTACGAGCAGTACTTC. Translating gives CASSLKDTTYEQYF.

This rearrangement joins TRBV2 to TRBJ2-3, with 8 nucleotides matching TRBD1. Germline assignment: CDR1 SNHLY and CDR2 FYNNEI. J lost 0 bases, V lost 5 bases, and 4 bases had no gene match. This CDR3 is built from 15 residues. The CDR3 loop is CASSSQGGSTDTQYF. The CDR3 DNA reads TGTGCCAGCAGTTCACAGGGGGGTAGCACAGATACGCAGTATTTT.

The J gene is TRBJ1-5, the V gene TRBV28, with 7 bases identical to TRBD1. This CDR3 is built from 16 residues. The V gene end was trimmed by 6 bases and the J gene end by 0 bases; junction bases not matched to a gene: 8. Germline lookup yields CDR1 MDHEN and CDR2 SYDVKM. The CDR3 reads CASRLPGGYSNQPQHF. CDR3 DNA: TGTGCCAGCAGGTTGCCAGGGGGATATAGCAATCAGCCCCAGCATTTT. The full variable domain, rest sourced from reference TRBV28 and TRBJ1-5, is DVKVTQSSRYLVKRTGEKVFLECVQDMDHENMFWYRQDPGLGLRLIYFSYDVKMKEKGDIPEGYSVSREKKERFSLILESASTNQTSMYLCASRLPGGYSNQPQHFGDGTRLSIL.